The source of this T cell receptor beta chain is a study of blood T cell repertoires in COVID-19. At the level of the study: Specimens from acute and convalescent COVID-19 originated in the United States, Italy and Spain. T cells, B-cell-depleted T cells, or PBMCs supplied cDNA or gDNA.

J lost 1 base, V lost 7 bases, and 6 bases had no gene match. The CDR3 is 14 residues long. The germline gives CDR1 MDHEN, CDR2 SYDVKM. Original processing methods: Amplified reference gene primers provided the basis for estimating nucleated cell counts. Libraries were prepared by immunoSEQ multiplex PCR; TCRdb keeps only in-frame clonotypes and omits some of them. V and J calls and clone size follow that table, whereas D and trimming were derived from the DNA. The sample has 130,000 to 150,000 clones; roughly 80% are singletons. The genes are TRBV28 and TRBJ1-1; 7 bases line up with TRBD1. Sequenced material: peripheral blood. The sequence was collected from a human donor with acute or convalescent COVID-19. The donor label of this sample is uncertain. The CDR3 nucleotides are TGTGCCAGCATTTTCCAGGGGGGGAACACTGAAGCTTTCTTT. Protein: CASIFQGGNTEAFF.